This entry describes one TCR beta chain. What it binds is unknown. The PCR had 60 Vbeta and 13 Jbeta primers. Measured with immunoSEQ multiplex PCR; TCRdb has only the in-frame clones, and not every one. The repertoire holds 200,000 to 250,000 clones, with 78% as singletons. These data are taken from a study of cytomegalovirus exposure and HLA in healthy donors. CDR1 is GTSNPN and CDR2 is SVGIG in the germline V gene (reference sequence). J lost 11 bases, V lost 1 base, and 11 bases had no gene match. This CDR3 is built from 14 residues. Study-wide results and caveats: HLA alleles showed associations with 16,951 TCR beta sequences in a later analysis, at a 0.05 false discovery rate. Rarity characterized most TCR sequences, yet some public TCRs appeared in many donors. In vitro work confirmed that a few CMV-associated chains recognize CMV antigens.

The chain is built from TRBV30 and TRBJ2-5; 9 nucleotides agree with TRBD1. This clonotype originated in a male donor in good health and CMV-seronegative. Source material: PBMCs. Here the CDR3 reads CAWSDSGQGMQQYF. The CDR3 DNA reads TGTGCCTGGAGTGACTCGGGACAGGGTATGCAGCAGTACTTC.